The entry below gives a single TCR beta chain sequence along with its context. An end of the junction differs from the germline gene, which may be a read error. Looked up from germline, CDR1 is SEHNR and CDR2 is FQNEAQ (reference sequence). This CDR3 region has 15 residues. In the source study's methods: Reference gene primers were amplified, and this amplification served to estimate nucleated cell counts. Measured with immunoSEQ multiplex PCR; TCRdb has only the in-frame clones, and not every one. The DNA gave D and trimming, while V, J and clone size come from that table. This sample has about 200,000 clones, with around 86% found just once. The data belong to a study of blood T cell repertoires in COVID-19. Background on the study: The samples span acute and convalescent COVID-19 from the United States, Italy and Spain. Sample material is recorded as cDNA or gDNA derived from T cells, B-cell-depleted T cells, or PBMCs.

The gene calls are TRBV7-9 and TRBJ1-4; 8 nucleotides align to TRBD1. Sequencing was carried out using peripheral blood. The TCR was taken from a woman between 70 and 85 years old with COVID-19, enrolled during active disease. In DNA form, the CDR3 reads TGTGCCAGCAGCCGGACAGGGCCAACCAATGAAAAACTGTTTTTT. Translation gives CASSRTGPTNEKLFF.